The TCR beta chain under discussion was sequenced for a study of cytomegalovirus exposure and HLA in healthy donors (dated by TCRdb to between 2016 and 2019). In terms of the full investigation: According to an earlier analysis of 450 to 650 of the donors, about 179 million T cells yielded approximately 120 million unique TCR beta sequences and approximately 300 Gb of sequence data. An early release covering roughly 640 HLA-typed donors comprised approximately 300 gigabases of sequencing data and some 79 million unique TCR sequences. Of the roughly 390 genotyped donors, around 81% fell in the genetic ancestry cluster associated with self-reported Caucasian donors. The study aimed to test whether signatures of past pathogen exposure could be identified by cataloging public T cell receptors. The study used immunosequencing to profile the T cell repertoires of hundreds of subjects and linked those repertoires to cytomegalovirus serostatus. In addition to the first cohort of 666 subjects, a separate validation cohort of under 150 different subjects was used. The study combined high-throughput TCR immunosequencing, statistical association of individual TCRs with disease status, and machine learning to predict cytomegalovirus infection status. In a later analysis, previously published TCR beta repertoires from 666 donors were re-analyzed and high-resolution HLA genotyping was added so that TCR occurrence patterns could be studied. In the later analysis, no new phenotypic data were used to find candidate immune exposures; instead, reliance was placed on TCR beta sequences and their occurrence across donors. An earlier analysis of approximately 630 of the donors applied high-throughput TCR beta sequencing to assess whether each TCR beta V gene segment acted as functional or pseudogenic. Donor age, sex, ethnicity and CMV serostatus were compiled alongside the repertoire data. A later genetic analysis took genome-wide SNP genotypes for about three fifths of the roughly 700 donors and used that subset as a discovery cohort. Every repertoire in the discovery cohort had been generated on one and the same sequencing platform. HLA typing included class I and class II loci at four-digit resolution. The number of donors typed differed by locus, with 629-630 for A, B, C, DRB1 and DQB1, 522 for DQA1, nearly 610 for DPA1, and around 430 for DPB1. Five DR-DQ haplotypes were handled as single units for association and clustering, since linkage in the cohort was strong. Among 398 genotyped donors of the cohort, an average of roughly 230,000 unique TCR beta nucleotide sequences was sequenced per donor, of which about 19% were non-productive. On the study overall, not on this receptor specifically: Sequencing depth was assumed to be roughly uniform across donors in the presence/absence analyses, though that assumption may not hold. The 87-base-pair reads could not distinguish some IMGT-functional V segments, including TRBV6-2 and TRBV6-3, so those segments were excluded. In a later analysis, several top co-occurrence clusters were reported to appear linked to parvovirus B19, influenza, CMV and Epstein-Barr virus. Because some donors lacked HLA typing at each locus, the association tests relied only on the typed subset. A total of roughly 160 TCR beta chains were listed by the study as associated with cytomegalovirus. In both the original and validation cohorts, the classifier was reported to diagnose cytomegalovirus status with high specificity and sensitivity. A later analysis found that most CMV-associated TCR beta chains appeared HLA-restricted, with HLA associations seemingly driven largely by CMV exposure. A later genetic analysis associated a missense DCLRE1C variant with V-gene and J-gene trimming of TCR beta chains, and an independent cohort replicated the association. The authors suggested that the approach could potentially be generalized to other disease states and immunological phenotypes. In an earlier analysis of 450 to 750 of the donors, most TCR beta V segments appeared in productive rearrangements about 90% or about 30% of the time, broadly matching IMGT annotations. Only TCR beta chains were sequenced in this cohort, and the absence of alpha or paired-chain data limited detectable features. A few of the identified cytomegalovirus-associated TCR beta chains were confirmed in vitro to be specific for cytomegalovirus antigens. Linkage disequilibrium might explain the correlated functional status among segregating V segments, but an unknown experimental factor could not be excluded. In a later genetic analysis, fewer N-insertions in productive TCRs were reported among donors in an Asian-associated ancestry cluster than the approximately 670-donor mean. Most TCR sequences were observed very rarely across donors, whereas some public TCRs were present in many individuals. Because counts were too low, around 18 rarely observed V segments, including chromosome 9 orphons, were left out of the earlier analysis of about 500 of the donors. According to a later analysis, TCR association rates differed among HLA loci, with DRB1 alleles showing the most associated TCRs and HLA-C alleles showing the fewest. A group of highly shared sequence variants was considered likely to be a technical artifact of the sequencing pipeline. In a later analysis, HLA-associated TCR beta chains were found to be more clonally expanded and to have lower generation probabilities than equally common non-associated chains. A further reported finding was that TCR beta sequences accurately predicted the HLA-A and HLA-B alleles for most subjects in the first cohort. At a false discovery rate of 0.05, a later analysis linked 16,951 TCR beta sequences to specific HLA alleles. The only immune exposure information available for the cohort was CMV serostatus. Strong co-occurrence of HLA alleles, especially DR and DQ, made assigning TCR associations to individual alleles difficult.

In total, approximately 700 healthy bone marrow donors made up the cohort. At the time of sampling, all cohort members were nominally healthy, though unrecorded immune exposures were likely present. The donor was CMV seropositive and belonged to the group of a few hundred seropositive cohort members. A peripheral blood sample was collected from each donor, and TCR beta sequencing was performed on peripheral blood mononuclear cells. The Qiagen DNeasy Blood Extraction Kit was used to extract genomic DNA from the blood cell samples. To note about this clone: Its antigen is unknown.

V is clipped by 3 bases and J by 7 bases, and the sequence between their germline boundaries is 10 bases long. CDR1 and CDR2 were assigned from the germline V gene (reference sequence) as SEHNR and FQNEAQ. The CDR3 goes from the cysteine to the phenylalanine over 14 residues. Only CDR3 DNA remains: 42 bases, in frame from the first base. The library was made by the immunoSEQ multiplex PCR assay. The multiplex PCR relied on a mix of 60 forward primers for TCR Vbeta segments and 13 reverse primers for TCR Jbeta segments. A multiplex PCR assay on genomic DNA amplified the CDR3 region of rearranged TCR beta genes. The amplified TCR beta libraries were sequenced on the Illumina HiSeq System as 87-base-pair reads. For the original study's pipeline: In a later analysis, around 80 million unique TCR beta chains were counted across the 500 to 700 repertoires, and approximately 11 million of these chains were shared by at least two donors. A nearest-neighbor algorithm error-corrected the raw reads and collapsed the reads into unique sequences, merging closely related sequences to remove PCR and sequencing errors. V, D and J gene segments were assigned by aligning CDR3 sequences to IMGT reference sequences. For a sequence to be retained, at least a six-nucleotide match to both a V gene segment and a J gene segment was required. A rearrangement counted as productive if the CDR3 had no stop codons and remained in frame with V and J, and every other rearrangement counted as non-productive. CDR3 was defined according to IMGT convention as the region running from the second conserved V-encoded cysteine to the conserved J-encoded phenylalanine. The earlier analysis of a few hundred of the donors excluded any sequence lacking an unambiguous match to a single V gene segment. In an earlier analysis of 587 of the donors, V segments were called functional above 56.7% productive rearrangements and were called segregating when the between-donor standard deviation exceeded 5%. A statistical classification framework was built to diagnose cytomegalovirus status from the catalog of TCR beta chain sequences. A later analysis assigned V and J genes by comparing TCR nucleotide sequences with IMGT/GENE-DB human TR gene sequences. The TCRdist pipeline was used in a later analysis to assign CDR3 sequences and most-parsimonious VDJ recombination scenarios. In a later analysis, each TCR beta chain was defined by its CDR3 amino acid sequence together with its V-gene family, and reads lacking a unique V-gene family were excluded. In a later analysis, several hundred highly shared, low-generation-probability nucleotide sequences were removed to address suspected cross-contamination and a sequencing artifact. In a later analysis, a clonal expansion index was calculated for each public chain from normalized within-repertoire ranks of inferred template counts. Generation probabilities in a later analysis came from a VDJ recombination model fitted to out-of-frame rearrangements, and those results were checked against IGoR. In a later analysis, hypergeometric tests were used to score TCR-TCR, TCR-HLA and TCR-CMV co-occurrence, with a repertoire-size bias correction applied to TCR pairs. False discovery rates were estimated in a later analysis by permuting HLA or CMV assignments 20 times. In a later analysis, co-occurring TCRs were grouped using DBSCAN, and TCRdist sequence similarity was added for clustering within HLA-allele-positive subsets. For co-occurrence clustering, repertoires with fewer than 30,000 or more than 120,000 public chains were excluded, along with a handful of repertoires with anomalous nucleotide sharing. Held by TCRdb, this immuneACCESS table contains in-frame sequences only and omits some clones. Under half of the omission traces to an unresolved V gene where checked; the cause of the rest is unknown. That table is the source of V, J and clone size, and D and trimming were worked out from the DNA. The table for this sample shows approximately 51,000 clones. Clones ranked in the top ten supply 25% to 30% of the sample.

The sample consisted of PBMCs. The receptor comes from a man between 35 and 55 years old in good health and CMV-seropositive. The chain was built from TRBV7-9 and TRBJ1-6; no D gene is confidently identified. In nucleotides, the sequence is TGTGCCAGCAGCTTCACTGAGGAAAATTCACCCCTCCACTTT. This translates into CASSFTEENSPLHF. The CDR3 plus the reference TRBV7-9 and TRBJ1-6 genes for the other parts give the full variable domain: DTGVSQNPRHKITKRGQNVTFRCDPISEHNRLYWYRQTLGQGPEFLTYFQNEAQLEKSRLLSDRFSAERPKGSFSTLEIQRTEQGDSAMYLCASSFTEENSPLHFGNGTRLTVT.